Shown below are 3 T cell receptor beta chains from a single sample sequenced in a study of T cells after yellow fever vaccination. Each CDR3 protein gets one entry after TCRdb re-called the 5' RACE reads with MiXCR. The table records a few hundred thousand distinct CDR3 sequences, about 9.5% of them present only once. The starting material was PBMCs, obtained on the day of the first yellow fever vaccination. These receptor sequences come from a man aged 18 to 29 who received the YFV17D yellow fever vaccine.

This chain connects TRBV4-1 to TRBJ2-1; 9 bases agree with TRBD1. The CDR3 length is 16 residues. V gave up 2 bases and J gave up 3 bases; unmatched junction bases: 5. CDR1 and CDR2 (germline): MGHRA, YSYEKL. The CDR3 DNA reads as TGCGCCAGCAGCCAACAAGACAGGGGGATCTACAATGAGCAGTTCTTC. Residues: CASSQQDRGIYNEQFF.

The V gene is TRBV15, the J gene TRBJ1-4; possibly TRBD1 for D (5 bases). Germline V gene data show CDR1 as LNHNV and CDR2 as YYDKDF (reference sequence). V dropped 0 bases and J dropped 6 bases, with 11 bases sitting between them. The CDR3 extends over 15 amino acids. The CDR3 here is CATSRDSGWDEKLFF. CDR3 in DNA: TGTGCCACCAGCAGAGATTCAGGGTGGGATGAAAAACTGTTTTTT.

This clonotype has a count of ten or more. V gene TRBV18 combines with J gene TRBJ2-3, with D maybe TRBD1 (6 bases). The CDR3 runs to 14 residues. Trimming took 8 bases from V and 0 from J, leaving 12 bases between them. CDR1 and CDR2 (germline): KGHSH, LQKENI. The CDR3 protein is CASSPGTSTDTQYF. CDR3 nucleotides: TGTGCCAGCAGCCCTGGGACAAGCACAGATACGCAGTATTTT.